This T cell receptor beta chain was identified during a study of shared clonotypes between healthy human individuals. Study-wide results and limits: In a handful of donors, about 5% of naive CD4 clonotypes appeared in common.

Trimming removed 3 bases from V and 5 bases from J, with 13 bases in between. CDR1 and CDR2 from the germline V gene are MNHNS and SASEGT. This CDR3 region has 14 residues. TCRdb keeps only in-frame clones here, not all; method: immunoSEQ multiplex PCR. The sample has under 300,000 clones, 65% to 70% seen once. Note on this clone: Its antigen is undetermined.

Donors comprised healthy HIV-negative adults lacking recent acute infections or vaccinations. The chain combines TRBV6-1 with TRBJ2-5; no clear D gene. Sequencing input: memory CD4+ T cells sorted from blood. The sample's subset: CD45RA-negative fraction. This sequence originates from a man aged 25 to 40 in good health. Written as DNA, the CDR3 is TGTGCCAGCAGTGAGCCTGGTATCTCGGAGACCCAGTACTTC. Encoded protein: CASSEPGISETQYF.